What follows are 16 T cell receptor beta chains derived from one specimen sequenced in a study of cytomegalovirus exposure and HLA in healthy donors. Sequencing used immunoSEQ multiplex PCR; TCRdb keeps in-frame clones, though not all of them. The sample records 100,000 to 150,000 clones, roughly 94% being singletons. The sample taken for sequencing was PBMCs. The receptors were sampled from a woman under 30 in good health and CMV-seronegative.

This chain joins TRBV5-1 and TRBJ1-4, with D perhaps matching TRBD1 (5 bases). Trimming took 6 bases from V and 0 from J, leaving 15 bases between them. The CDR3 consists of 16 residues. Germline CDR1 reads SGHRS; CDR2 reads YFSETQ. The CDR3 nucleotides read TGCGCCAGCATGAGTGGGGCAGGTGCAACTAATGAAAAACTGTTTTTT. This codes for CASMSGAGATNEKLFF. Supplemented by reference TRBV5-1 and TRBJ1-4, the full variable domain reads KAGVTQTPRYLIKTRGQQVTLSCSPISGHRSVSWYQQTPGQGLQFLFEYFSETQRNKGNFPGRFSGRQFSNSRSEMNVSTLELGDSALYLCASMSGAGATNEKLFFGSGTQLSVL.

As for this clone: Since no conserved phenylalanine or tryptophan closes the CDR3, a read error is the likely cause. The DNA is omitted, as the CDR3 cannot be located on it reliably, and the CDR3 follows TCRdb's listing. The rearrangement links TRBV10-3 to TRBJ2-2; the D call in the table, TRBD1, was not verified against the DNA. Germline lookup yields CDR1 ENHRY and CDR2 SYGVKD. With termini counted, the CDR3 has 12 amino acids. Here the CDR3 reads CAIRFFSGTGLL.

The rearrangement links TRBV20-1 to TRBJ1-1; tentatively, D is TRBD1 (5 bases). V was pared by 6 bases and J by 6 bases, with 11 bases between. The germline gives CDR1 DFQATT, CDR2 SNEGSKA (reference sequence). The CDR3 has 11 residues. The CDR3 sequence is CSAPRGSEAFF. CDR3 DNA: TGCAGTGCCCCAAGGGGTTCTGAAGCTTTCTTT.

This chain uses TRBV6-5 with TRBJ2-1, with 10 bases matching TRBD1. Germline lookup yields CDR1 MNHEY and CDR2 SVGAGI. J lost 10 bases, V lost 2 bases, and 11 bases had no gene match. CDR3 size: 16 residues. CDR3 nucleotides: TGTGCCAGCAGTTACCAGGGACAGGGGATAATTCGCGAGCAGTTCTTC. Residues: CASSYQGQGIIREQFF.

The chain joins TRBV5-4 to TRBJ2-3, with 7 bases identical to TRBD2. Trimming cost V 8 bases and J 2 bases; bases outside gene matches: 8. The CDR3 totals 14 residues. Looked up from germline, CDR1 is SGHNT and CDR2 is YYREEE (reference sequence). The CDR3 here is CASEQRGTTDTQYF. The DNA of the CDR3 is TGTGCCAGTGAACAGCGGGGAACCACAGATACGCAGTATTTT.

The rearrangement uses TRBV19 and TRBJ2-1; D unresolved. The CDR3 length is 15 residues. Between the trimmed V and J ends, which lost 6 bases and 5 bases, there was a span of 17 bases. Germline V gene data show CDR1 as LNHDA and CDR2 as SQIVND (reference sequence). The CDR3 spells CASSPQIPLNNEQFF. The CDR3 nucleotides are TGTGCCAGTAGCCCACAGATCCCTCTTAACAATGAGCAGTTCTTC.

This clone was recorded only once. V is TRBV28 and J is TRBJ1-5; 7 bases match TRBD1. This CDR3 contains 14 residues. V lost 5 bases and J lost 3; bases outside the gene matches: 4. Looked up from germline, CDR1 is MDHEN and CDR2 is SYDVKM. For the CDR3, the DNA is TGTGCCAGCAGTACAGGGGCCCCCAATCAGCCCCAGCATTTT. As protein: CASSTGAPNQPQHF.

This chain joins TRBV28 and TRBJ2-1; tentatively, D is TRBD2 (6 bases). The CDR3 is made up of 12 amino acids. Germline loops: CDR1 MDHEN, CDR2 SYDVKM. V gave up 9 bases and J gave up 5 bases, with 11 bases separating them. The DNA of the CDR3 is TGTGCCAGTCGGGAGCGAAACAATGAGCAGTTCTTC. This gives the protein CASRERNNEQFF.

This chain links TRBV15 with TRBJ2-1, with D tentatively TRBD1 (5 bases). Trimming removed 0 bases at V and 10 bases at J, with 16 bases between. The germline CDR1 and CDR2 sequences are LNHNV and YYDKDF (reference sequence). The CDR3 loop spans 15 amino acids. CDR3 DNA sequence: TGTGCCACCAGCAGAGACAGGGCCCCCCTCAGAGAGCAGTTCTTC. Residues: CATSRDRAPLREQFF.

V gene TRBV5-1 combines with J gene TRBJ1-3, with unresolved D. The ends were cut back, 0 bases at V and 3 bases at J, with 10 bases in the middle. The CDR3 spans 15 residues. Germline V gene lookup returns CDR1 SGHRS and CDR2 YFSETQ. The CDR3 DNA is TGCGCCAGCAGCTTGGGGCAGTCTTTTGGAAACACCATATATTTT. This gives the protein CASSLGQSFGNTIYF. Full variable domain (outside the CDR3, taken from reference TRBV5-1 and TRBJ1-3): KAGVTQTPRYLIKTRGQQVTLSCSPISGHRSVSWYQQTPGQGLQFLFEYFSETQRNKGNFPGRFSGRQFSNSRSEMNVSTLELGDSALYLCASSLGQSFGNTIYFGEGSWLTVV.

This chain joins TRBV5-1 and TRBJ2-7; D is possibly TRBD2 (7 bases). The CDR3 spans 15 residues. V shed 6 bases and J shed 2 bases, with 18 bases lying between them. Germline V gene data show CDR1 as SGHRS and CDR2 as YFSETQ. This CDR3 is CASTHGGAGTYEQYF. The CDR3 DNA reads TGCGCCAGCACCCATGGGGGGGCTGGGACCTACGAGCAGTACTTC.

The rearrangement uses TRBV30 and TRBJ1-1; D possibly corresponds to TRBD1 (5 bases). Trimming pared 2 bases from V and 5 bases from J, leaving 12 bases between. In germline, CDR1 is GTSNPN, CDR2 SVGIG (reference sequence). The CDR3 contains 13 residues. The CDR3 reads CAWSSGGITEAFF. The CDR3 nucleotides are TGTGCCTGGAGTTCCGGGGGGATTACTGAAGCTTTCTTT.

V is TRBV9 and J is TRBJ2-7; the D gene is possibly TRBD1 (5 bases). V dropped 0 bases and J dropped 4 bases, with 14 bases sitting between them. The germline V gene has CDR1 SGDLS and CDR2 YYNGEE. This CDR3 comprises 15 residues. The DNA for the CDR3 is TGTGCCAGCAGCGTAGGCTTGCTAGGGGCGTACGAGCAGTACTTC. Encoded protein: CASSVGLLGAYEQYF.

The chain couples TRBV30 to TRBJ1-2; no clear D gene. Per germline, CDR1 GTSNPN and CDR2 SVGIG (reference sequence). V shed 3 bases and J shed 4 bases, with 12 bases lying between them. The CDR3 totals 13 residues. The CDR3 DNA follows: TGTGCCTGGAGACCAGGCCCACCCTATGGCTACACCTTC. Residues: CAWRPGPPYGYTF. The variable domain in full, with the rest retrieved from reference TRBV30 and TRBJ1-2, is SQTIHQWPATLVQPVGSPLSLECTVEGTSNPNLYWYRQAAGRGLQLLFYSVGIGQISSEVPQNLSASRPQDRQFILSSKKLLLSDSGFYLCAWRPGPPYGYTFGSGTRLTVV.

V and J are TRBV28 and TRBJ1-4, with D unresolved. Germline-derived CDR1 and CDR2 are MDHEN and SYDVKM. CDR3 length: 13 residues. V was clipped by 3 bases and J by 4 bases, with 6 bases between them. In DNA form, the CDR3 reads TGTGCCAGCAGTTTGTACAGTAATGAAAAACTGTTTTTT. Translating it yields CASSLYSNEKLFF.

The chain is built from TRBV11-2 and TRBJ2-6, with a weak D call TRBD2 (5 bases). Trimming removed 5 bases from V and 4 bases from J, with 18 bases in between. The CDR3 extends over 17 amino acids. The germline V gene encodes CDR1 SGHAT and CDR2 FQNNGV. The chain's CDR3 is CASSPMRVASGANVLTF. The CDR3 DNA reads as TGTGCCAGCAGCCCCATGAGGGTGGCCTCGGGGGCCAACGTCCTGACTTTC.